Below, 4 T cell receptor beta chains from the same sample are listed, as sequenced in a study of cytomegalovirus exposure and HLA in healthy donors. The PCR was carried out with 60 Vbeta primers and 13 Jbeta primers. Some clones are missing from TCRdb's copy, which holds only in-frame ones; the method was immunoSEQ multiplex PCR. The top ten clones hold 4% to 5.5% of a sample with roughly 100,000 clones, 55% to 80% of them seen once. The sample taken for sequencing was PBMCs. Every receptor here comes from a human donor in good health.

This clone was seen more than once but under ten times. In nucleotides, the CDR3 is TGTGCCAGCAGCTTTACTAGCGGACCCACAGATACGCAGTATTTT. Protein sequence: CASSFTSGPTDTQYF. The chain carries TRBV7-9 and TRBJ2-3, with 8 bases lining up with TRBD2. The germline V gene encodes CDR1 SEHNR and CDR2 FQNEAQ (reference sequence). V was clipped by 3 bases and J by 2 bases; unmatched bases: 4. The CDR3 runs 15 residues. Full variable domain (remainder filled in from reference TRBV7-9 and TRBJ2-3): DTGVSQNPRHKITKRGQNVTFRCDPISEHNRLYWYRQTLGQGPEFLTYFQNEAQLEKSRLLSDRFSAERPKGSFSTLEIQRTEQGDSAMYLCASSFTSGPTDTQYFGPGTRLTVL.

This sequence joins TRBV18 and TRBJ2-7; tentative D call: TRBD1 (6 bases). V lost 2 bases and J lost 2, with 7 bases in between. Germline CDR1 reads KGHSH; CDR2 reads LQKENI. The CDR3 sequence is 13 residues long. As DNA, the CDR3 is TGTGCCAGCTCACCAGGGGGCCCCTACGAGCAGTACTTC. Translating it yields CASSPGGPYEQYF.

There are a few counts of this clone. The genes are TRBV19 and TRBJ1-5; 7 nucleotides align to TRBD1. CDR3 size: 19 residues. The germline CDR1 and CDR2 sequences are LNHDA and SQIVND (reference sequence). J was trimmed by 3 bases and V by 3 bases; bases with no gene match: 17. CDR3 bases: TGTGCCAGTAGTATCCGGGGTACAGGGGCCACCCTAAACAATCAGCCCCAGCATTTT. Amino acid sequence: CASSIRGTGATLNNQPQHF.

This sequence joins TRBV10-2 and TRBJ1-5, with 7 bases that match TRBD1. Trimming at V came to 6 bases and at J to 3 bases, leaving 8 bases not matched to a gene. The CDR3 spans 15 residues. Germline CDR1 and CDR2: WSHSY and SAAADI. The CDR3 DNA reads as TGCGCCAGCAGCGAAAGGACAGGAAACAATCAGCCCCAGCATTTT. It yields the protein CASSERTGNNQPQHF.